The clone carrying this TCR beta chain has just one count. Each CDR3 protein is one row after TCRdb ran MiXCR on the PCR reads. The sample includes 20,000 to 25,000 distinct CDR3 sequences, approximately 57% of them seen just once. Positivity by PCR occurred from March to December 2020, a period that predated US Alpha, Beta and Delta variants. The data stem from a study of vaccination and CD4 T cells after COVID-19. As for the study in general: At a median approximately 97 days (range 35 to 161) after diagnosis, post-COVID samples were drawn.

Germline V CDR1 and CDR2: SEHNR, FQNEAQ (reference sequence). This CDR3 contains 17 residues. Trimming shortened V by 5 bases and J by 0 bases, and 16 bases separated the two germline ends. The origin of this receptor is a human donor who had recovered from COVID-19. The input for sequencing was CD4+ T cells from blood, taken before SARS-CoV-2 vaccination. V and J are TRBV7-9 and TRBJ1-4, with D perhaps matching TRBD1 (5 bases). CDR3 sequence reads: CASSPTPGRSTNEKLFF. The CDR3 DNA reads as TGTGCCAGCAGCCCAACACCGGGGCGATCAACTAATGAAAAACTGTTTTTT.